The 18 T cell receptor beta chains reported below all come from one sample, sequenced in a study of blood T cell repertoires in COVID-19. Assay: immunoSEQ multiplex PCR; the TCRdb copy retains only in-frame clones and omits some. Of about 23,000 clones listed, just over 85% are singletons. Sequenced: peripheral blood. These receptors were obtained from a woman older than 75 with active or convalescent COVID-19.

The chain couples TRBV3-1 (or the pseudogene TRBV3-2) to TRBJ2-7, with 10 bases lining up with TRBD2. CDR1 and CDR2 from the germline V gene are LGHDT and YNNKEL (reference sequence). The CDR3 runs 23 residues. Losses at the gene ends were 4 bases for V and 2 bases for J; bases not matched to a gene: 29. CDR3 DNA: TGTGCCAGCAGCCGAAGACCTCTAGCGGGAGCAGCGATAGAGGCGGCTTTTACCTACGAGCAGTACTTC. Encoded protein: CASSRRPLAGAAIEAAFTYEQYF.

The chain combines TRBV6-2 or TRBV6-3 with TRBJ1-1, with 7 positions matching TRBD1. Germline values: CDR1 MNHEY, CDR2 SVGEGT. The trim removed 0 bases at V and 0 bases at J, leaving 4 bases unmatched. CDR3 length: 16 residues. The DNA for the CDR3 is TGTGCCAGCAGTTACTCGAGGGACAGTTTGAACACTGAAGCTTTCTTT. Its translation: CASSYSRDSLNTEAFF.

This chain links TRBV7-9 with TRBJ1-2; 10 bases match TRBD1. The V gene end was trimmed by 5 bases and the J gene end by 3 bases; junction bases not matched to a gene: 6. From germline, CDR1 is SEHNR and CDR2 FQNEAQ (reference sequence). This CDR3 region has 15 residues. This chain's CDR3 is CASSPAGQGHYGYTF. In DNA, the CDR3 is TGTGCCAGCAGCCCCGCGGGACAGGGGCACTATGGCTACACCTTC. Together with reference TRBV7-9 and TRBJ1-2, the CDR3 gives the full variable domain: DTGVSQNPRHKITKRGQNVTFRCDPISEHNRLYWYRQTLGQGPEFLTYFQNEAQLEKSRLLSDRFSAERPKGSFSTLEIQRTEQGDSAMYLCASSPAGQGHYGYTFGSGTRLTVV.

This clone showed up just once. The chain couples TRBV28 to TRBJ2-2; D is possibly TRBD1 (6 bases). CDR1 is MDHEN and CDR2 is SYDVKM in the germline V gene. This CDR3 comprises 16 residues. With 4 bases removed from V and 4 bases from J, the gap between germline ends came to 16 bases. The CDR3 bases are TGTGCCAGCAGTTCCCTTATCAGGGGCTTCACCGGGGAGCTGTTTTTT. It translates to CASSSLIRGFTGELFF.

By share, this clone counts as medium-sized. This sequence joins TRBV24-1 and TRBJ2-2; D remains unclear. Germline CDR1 is KGHDR and CDR2 is SFDVKD. The CDR3 covers 11 residues. Between the trimmed V and J ends, which lost 7 bases and 5 bases, there was a span of 4 bases. As DNA, the CDR3 is TGTGCCACCAGCCGGACCGGGGAGCTGTTTTTT. This codes for CATSRTGELFF.

CDR3 in DNA: TGTGCCAGCAGCCATTCAACAGGGGGCCGAAGTTTACCCTATGGCTACACCTTC. Its translation is CASSHSTGGRSLPYGYTF. The J gene is TRBJ1-2, the V gene TRBV4-2; 9 positions agree with TRBD1. The junction had 15 bases not matched to a gene; V was cut back by 3 bases and J by 4 bases. Germline CDR1 and CDR2: LGHNA and YNFKEQ. The CDR3 covers 18 residues.

The CDR3 region is CASSFRRGEDTQYF. CDR3 nucleotide sequence: TGTGCCAGCAGCTTTAGACGGGGGGAAGATACGCAGTATTTT. This chain joins TRBV5-4 and TRBJ2-3; 7 nucleotides match TRBD2. With 2 bases clipped from V and 5 bases from J, the junction kept 5 bases outside the gene matches. Germline loops: CDR1 SGHNT, CDR2 YYREEE (reference sequence). This CDR3 is 14 amino acids long.

The chain recombines TRBV5-5 with TRBJ1-2, with 8 bases aligning to TRBD1. This CDR3 contains 14 residues. CDR1 and CDR2 (germline): SGHKS, YYEKEE (reference sequence). J gave up 13 bases and V 3 bases, and 14 bases lay outside the gene matches. The CDR3 region has the DNA TGTGCCAGCAGCTCTACCGGGACAGGTCTCGTTGGCACCTTC. Amino acids: CASSSTGTGLVGTF.

This chain joins TRBV7-2 and TRBJ2-7; the match to TRBD2 covers 8 bases. The CDR3 is made up of 14 amino acids. The germline gives CDR1 SGHTA, CDR2 FQGNSA. After removal of 2 bases from V and 5 bases from J, the junction contained 5 bases not matched to a gene. CDR3 protein: CASSLQRELHEQYF. In nucleotides, the CDR3 is TGTGCCAGCAGCTTACAGCGGGAGCTCCACGAGCAGTACTTC.

The chain combines TRBV3-1 (or the pseudogene TRBV3-2) with TRBJ2-5; the match to TRBD2 covers 7 bases. There are 15 residues in the CDR3. Trimming removed 0 bases from V and 7 bases from J; junction bases left unmatched: 8. Germline CDR1 and CDR2: LGHDT and YNNKEL (reference sequence). For the CDR3, the DNA is TGTGCCAGCAGCCAAGATCGAACTAGCGTCGGGACCCAGTACTTC. This sequence encodes CASSQDRTSVGTQYF.

The chain recombines TRBV4-3 with TRBJ1-1, with 9 bases identical to TRBD1. J was trimmed by 10 bases and V by 0 bases; bases with no gene match: 12. The CDR3 is 16 residues long. Germline assignment: CDR1 LGHNA and CDR2 YSLEER. The CDR3 here is CASSQDSGQGTFGAFF. The CDR3 bases are TGCGCCAGCAGCCAAGATTCTGGACAGGGGACGTTCGGAGCTTTCTTT.

The V and J genes are TRBV3-1 (or the pseudogene TRBV3-2) and TRBJ1-2, with TRBD1 identical over 11 bases. CDR1 LGHDT and CDR2 YNNKEL come from the germline V gene (reference sequence). V was clipped by 0 bases and J by 7 bases; unmatched bases: 4. CDR3 length: 15 residues. The CDR3 sequence is CASSQEDRGHRGYTF. The CDR3 coding sequence is TGTGCCAGCAGCCAAGAGGACAGGGGGCATCGTGGCTACACCTTC.

The rearrangement joins TRBV5-1 to TRBJ1-1, with 9 nucleotides matching TRBD1. The CDR3 loop spans 22 amino acids. V dropped 0 bases and J dropped 2; count of bases not matched to a gene: 23. CDR1 is SGHRS and CDR2 is YFSETQ in the germline V gene. CDR3 sequence reads: CASSLDGYLRTGEGRLNTEAFF. CDR3 sequence (DNA): TGCGCCAGCAGCTTGGATGGGTACCTAAGGACAGGGGAGGGCCGACTAAACACTGAAGCTTTCTTT.

The V call is TRBV29-1, the J call TRBJ1-5, with TRBD1 identical over 7 bases. In germline, CDR1 is SQVTM, CDR2 ANQGSEA. J gave up 2 bases and V 6 bases, and 4 bases lay outside the gene matches. This CDR3 is 13 amino acids long. This chain's CDR3 is CSVRTGGNQPQHF. The CDR3 DNA follows: TGCAGCGTCAGGACAGGAGGCAATCAGCCCCAGCATTTT.

This chain joins TRBV6-6 and TRBJ1-5; perhaps TRBD1 as D (6 bases). Germline values: CDR1 MNHNY, CDR2 SVGAGI (reference sequence). The V end was cut by 6 bases, the J end by 0 bases, with 12 bases between. The CDR3 has 15 amino acids. The CDR3 nucleotides read TGTGCCAGCAGACCAGCAGGGGATAGCAATCAGCCCCAGCATTTT. This encodes CASRPAGDSNQPQHF.

The chain links TRBV19 to TRBJ2-7; 8 bases align to TRBD1. Germline CDR1 LNHDA, CDR2 SQIVND (reference sequence). V shed 6 bases and J 3 bases; nucleotides not matched to a gene: 4. The CDR3 is made up of 13 amino acids. CDR3 in DNA: TGTGCCAGTAGCAGACAGGGGAGCTACGAGCAGTACTTC. Translation: CASSRQGSYEQYF.

The chain links TRBV27 to TRBJ2-7; TRBD1 agrees at 12 bases. V was pared by 4 bases and J by 5 bases, with 3 bases of the junction left unmatched. Germline V gene sequence: CDR1 MNHEY, CDR2 SMNVEV (reference sequence). The CDR3 spans 14 residues. The CDR3 nucleotides read TGTGCCAGCAGTTCCGGGACAGGGGGCCACGAGCAGTACTTC. Protein sequence: CASSSGTGGHEQYF.

The V call is TRBV6-5, the J call TRBJ1-5, with D possibly TRBD1 on 5 matching bases. Trimming cost V 6 bases and J 3 bases, with 9 bases left between them. The CDR3 contains 13 residues. From germline, CDR1 is MNHEY and CDR2 SVGAGI. The CDR3 loop is CASRRQSNQPQHF. As DNA, the CDR3 is TGTGCCAGCAGGAGACAGTCCAATCAGCCCCAGCATTTT.